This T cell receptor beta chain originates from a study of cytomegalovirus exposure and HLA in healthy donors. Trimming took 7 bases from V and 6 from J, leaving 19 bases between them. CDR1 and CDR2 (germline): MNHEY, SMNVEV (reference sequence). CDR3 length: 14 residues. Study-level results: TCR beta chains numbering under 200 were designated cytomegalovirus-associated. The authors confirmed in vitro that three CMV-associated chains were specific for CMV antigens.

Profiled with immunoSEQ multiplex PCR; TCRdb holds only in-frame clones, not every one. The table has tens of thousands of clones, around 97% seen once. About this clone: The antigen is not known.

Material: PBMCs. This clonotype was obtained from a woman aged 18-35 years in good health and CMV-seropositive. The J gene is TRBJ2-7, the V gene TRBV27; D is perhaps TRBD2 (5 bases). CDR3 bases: TGTGCCAGCAAAACGGACTCCACCCGCGCCGAGCAGTACTTC. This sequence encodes CASKTDSTRAEQYF.